The 10 T cell receptor beta chains below all came from one sample that was sequenced in a study of PD-1 blockade in classical Hodgkin lymphoma. Documented time point: newly diagnosed, previously untreated cHL patient sample. Negative magnetic selection isolated CD4+ T cells from thawed PBMCs. Here immunoSEQ multiplex PCR was the method, and the copy in TCRdb shows in-frame clones only, minus some. The sample has 24,000 or so clones, about 89% seen once; the top ten hold almost 0.55%. What was sequenced was CD4+ T cells from blood. Receptors were obtained from a human donor with classical Hodgkin lymphoma.

The J gene is TRBJ1-1, the V gene TRBV9; 7 nucleotides agree with TRBD1. Unmatched junction bases numbered 15, after V lost 4 bases and J lost 3 bases. The length of the CDR3 is 17 residues. CDR1 and CDR2 from the germline V gene are SGDLS and YYNGEE. For the CDR3, the DNA is TGTGCCAGCAGCCCCCGACAGGGTGGGTTTTCGGACACTGAAGCTTTCTTT. Translation gives CASSPRQGGFSDTEAFF.

V gene TRBV27 combines with J gene TRBJ1-4; weak D call: TRBD1 (6 bases). From germline, CDR1 is MNHEY and CDR2 SMNVEV (reference sequence). V lost 0 bases to trimming and J lost 5 bases, with 10 bases between them. CDR3 size: 15 residues. The CDR3 region is CASSLSGGPNEKLFF. The CDR3 nucleotides are TGTGCCAGCAGTTTATCAGGGGGACCAAATGAAAAACTGTTTTTT.

The gene calls are TRBV10-3 and TRBJ2-5; 8 bases line up with TRBD1. Germline V gives CDR1 ENHRY, CDR2 SYGVKD. Trimming cost V 6 bases and J 2 bases; bases outside gene matches: 8. CDR3 length: 15 residues. The CDR3 DNA reads TGTGCCATCAGCCCAGGAGGACAGGGACAAGAGACCCAGTACTTC. Protein sequence: CAISPGGQGQETQYF.

The rearrangement links TRBV12-5 to TRBJ1-1, with 8 bases lining up with TRBD1. CDR1 and CDR2 (germline): LGHNT, FRNRAP. The CDR3 consists of 15 residues. The ends lost 2 bases at V and 7 bases at J; junction bases unmatched: 9. In DNA, the CDR3 is TGTGCTAGTGGTTTGCCGACAGGGGACGTTAGTGAAGCTTTCTTT. Translated, it gives CASGLPTGDVSEAFF.

The chain couples TRBV7-6 to TRBJ1-1; possible D gene TRBD1, 6 bases. The V end was cut by 5 bases, the J end by 5 bases, with 21 bases between. The CDR3 is 16 amino acids. The germline V gene encodes CDR1 SGHVS and CDR2 FNYEAQ. CDR3 nucleotides: TGTGCCAGCAGCCAACTGTATCTTCAGGGGAGGACTGAAGCTTTCTTT. Translated: CASSQLYLQGRTEAFF.

CDR3 nucleotides: TGTGCCAGCAGAAGAGGGAACACTGAAGCTTTCTTT. Residues: CASRRGNTEAFF. This chain uses TRBV27 with TRBJ1-1; D is undetermined. The ends were cut back, 6 bases at V and 1 base at J, with 6 bases in the middle. Germline values: CDR1 MNHEY, CDR2 SMNVEV (reference sequence). This CDR3 comprises 12 residues.

The CDR3 DNA follows: TGTGCCAGCAGGCCGACAGGGGGCAGCTATGGCTACACCTTC. This sequence encodes CASRPTGGSYGYTF. The chain recombines TRBV6-5 with TRBJ1-2; 10 bases are a match to TRBD1. The V and J ends lost 6 bases and 4 bases, in that order; junction bases with no gene match: 5. The CDR3 extends over 14 amino acids. CDR1 MNHEY and CDR2 SVGAGI come from the germline V gene.

The rearrangement links TRBV6-6 to TRBJ1-2, with unresolved D. The CDR3 totals 11 residues. Germline CDR1 is MNHNY and CDR2 is SVGAGI (reference sequence). Trimming pared 7 bases from V and 8 bases from J, leaving 11 bases between. The CDR3 region has the DNA TGTGCCAGCACCTTCGAAACCGGCTACACCTTC. Its translation is CASTFETGYTF.

This clone is a singleton in its sample. The chain has TRBV10-3 and TRBJ1-2; TRBD1 matches 7 bases. The CDR3 contains 16 residues. The V segment lost 6 bases and the J segment 4 bases; nucleotides outside the gene matches: 14. Germline loops: CDR1 ENHRY, CDR2 SYGVKD. The CDR3 spells CAISLVYRQGLYGYTF. The CDR3 bases are TGTGCCATCAGCTTGGTGTACCGACAGGGTCTCTATGGCTACACCTTC.

The CDR3 loop reads CASSITGTGSYGYTF. The DNA for the CDR3 is TGTGCCAGTAGTATAACCGGGACAGGATCCTATGGCTACACCTTC. V usage is TRBV19 and J usage is TRBJ1-2; 8 positions match TRBD1. The CDR3 is 15 amino acids. Unmatched junction bases numbered 6, after V lost 2 bases and J lost 4 bases. CDR1 and CDR2 from the germline V gene are LNHDA and SQIVND (reference sequence).